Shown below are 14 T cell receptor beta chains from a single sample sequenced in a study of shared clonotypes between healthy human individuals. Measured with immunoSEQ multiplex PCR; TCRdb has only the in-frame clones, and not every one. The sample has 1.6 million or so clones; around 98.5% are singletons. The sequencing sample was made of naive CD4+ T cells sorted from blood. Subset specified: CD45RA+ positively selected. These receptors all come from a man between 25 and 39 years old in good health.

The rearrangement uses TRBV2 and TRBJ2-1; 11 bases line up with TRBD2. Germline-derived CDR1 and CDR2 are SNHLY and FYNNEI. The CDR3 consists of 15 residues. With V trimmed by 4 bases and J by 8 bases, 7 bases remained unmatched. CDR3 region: CASSAPGLAVHEQFF. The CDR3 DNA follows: TGTGCCAGCAGTGCCCCGGGACTAGCGGTCCATGAGCAGTTCTTC.

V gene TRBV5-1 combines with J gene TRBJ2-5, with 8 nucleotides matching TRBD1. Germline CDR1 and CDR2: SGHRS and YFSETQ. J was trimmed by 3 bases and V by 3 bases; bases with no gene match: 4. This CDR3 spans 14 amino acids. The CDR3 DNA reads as TGCGCCAGCAGCTACGACAGGGGAGAAGAGACCCAGTACTTC. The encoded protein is CASSYDRGEETQYF. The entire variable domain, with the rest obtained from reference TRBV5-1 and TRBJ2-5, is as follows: KAGVTQTPRYLIKTRGQQVTLSCSPISGHRSVSWYQQTPGQGLQFLFEYFSETQRNKGNFPGRFSGRQFSNSRSEMNVSTLELGDSALYLCASSYDRGEETQYFGPGTRLLVL.

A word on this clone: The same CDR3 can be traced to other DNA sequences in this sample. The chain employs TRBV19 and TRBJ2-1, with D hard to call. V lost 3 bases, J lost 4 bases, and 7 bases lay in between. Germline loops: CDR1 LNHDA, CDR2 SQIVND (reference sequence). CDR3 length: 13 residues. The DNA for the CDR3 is TGTGCCAGTAGTATCGGCCAGTACAATGAGCAGTTCTTC. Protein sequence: CASSIGQYNEQFF.

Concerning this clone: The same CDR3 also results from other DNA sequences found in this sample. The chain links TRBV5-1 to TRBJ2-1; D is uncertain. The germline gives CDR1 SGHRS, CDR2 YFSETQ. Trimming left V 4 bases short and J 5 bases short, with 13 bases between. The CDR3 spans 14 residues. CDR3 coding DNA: TGCGCCAGCAGCCTAAGGGTGGGTGACAATGAGCAGTTCTTC. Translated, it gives CASSLRVGDNEQFF.

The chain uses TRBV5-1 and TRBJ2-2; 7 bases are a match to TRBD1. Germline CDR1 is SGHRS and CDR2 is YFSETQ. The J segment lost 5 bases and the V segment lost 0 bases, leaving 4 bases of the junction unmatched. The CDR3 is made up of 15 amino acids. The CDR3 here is CASSLVGQMTGELFF. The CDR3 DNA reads TGCGCCAGCAGCTTGGTGGGACAGATGACCGGGGAGCTGTTTTTT.

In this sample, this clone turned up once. The CDR3 DNA is TGTGCCAGCAGCCAAGGGAACCGCGGGGAGCTGTTTTTT. It codes for CASSQGNRGELFF. The chain recombines TRBV14 with TRBJ2-2; no clear D gene. The CDR3 has 13 residues. Germline assignment: CDR1 SGHDN and CDR2 FVKESK. The V end was cut by 1 base, the J end by 7 bases, with 7 bases between.

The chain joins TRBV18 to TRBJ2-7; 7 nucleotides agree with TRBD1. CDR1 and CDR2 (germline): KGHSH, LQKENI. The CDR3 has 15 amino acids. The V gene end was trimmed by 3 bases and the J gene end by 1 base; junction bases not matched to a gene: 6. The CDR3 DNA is TGTGCCAGCTCACCTGACCAGGGGGTGTCCTACGAGCAGTACTTC. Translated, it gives CASSPDQGVSYEQYF.

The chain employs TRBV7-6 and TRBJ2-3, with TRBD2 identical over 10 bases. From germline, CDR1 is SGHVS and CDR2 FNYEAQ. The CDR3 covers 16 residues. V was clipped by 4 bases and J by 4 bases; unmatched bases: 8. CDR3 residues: CASSSGSGRGADTQYF. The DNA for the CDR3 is TGTGCCAGCAGCTCCGGGAGCGGGAGGGGAGCAGATACGCAGTATTTT. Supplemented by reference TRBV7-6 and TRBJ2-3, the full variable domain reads GAGVSQSPRYKVTKRGQDVALRCDPISGHVSLYWYRQALGQGPEFLTYFNYEAQQDKSGLPNDRFSAERPEGSISTLTIQRTEQRDSAMYRCASSSGSGRGADTQYFGPGTRLTVL.

CDR3 DNA: TGTGCCATCAGTGTGTTAGCGGCCCATAAACGAAACACCTACGAGCAGTACTTC. Encoded protein: CAISVLAAHKRNTYEQYF. The V call is TRBV10-3, the J call TRBJ2-7, with a possible D match to TRBD2 (6 bases). V dropped 4 bases and J dropped 2 bases, with 24 bases sitting between them. The CDR3 loop spans 18 amino acids. Germline CDR1 ENHRY, CDR2 SYGVKD.

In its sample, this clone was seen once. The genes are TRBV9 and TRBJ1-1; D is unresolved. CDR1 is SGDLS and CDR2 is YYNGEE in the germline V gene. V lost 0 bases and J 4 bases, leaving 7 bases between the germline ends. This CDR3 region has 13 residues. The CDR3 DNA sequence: TGTGCCAGCAGCGTAGAGGTCTTCACTGAAGCTTTCTTT. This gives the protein CASSVEVFTEAFF.

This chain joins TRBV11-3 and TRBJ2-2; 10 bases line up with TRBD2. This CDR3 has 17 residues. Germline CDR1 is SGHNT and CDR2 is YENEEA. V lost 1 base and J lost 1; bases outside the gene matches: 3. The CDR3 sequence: CASSLAGLAENTGELFF. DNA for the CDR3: TGTGCCAGCAGCTTAGCCGGACTAGCGGAGAACACCGGGGAGCTGTTTTTT.

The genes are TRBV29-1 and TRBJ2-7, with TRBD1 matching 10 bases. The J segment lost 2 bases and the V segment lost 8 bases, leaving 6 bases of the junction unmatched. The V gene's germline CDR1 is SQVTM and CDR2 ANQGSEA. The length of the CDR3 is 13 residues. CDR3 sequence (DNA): TGCAGCATAACTGGACAGGGGGCCTACGAGCAGTACTTC. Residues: CSITGQGAYEQYF.

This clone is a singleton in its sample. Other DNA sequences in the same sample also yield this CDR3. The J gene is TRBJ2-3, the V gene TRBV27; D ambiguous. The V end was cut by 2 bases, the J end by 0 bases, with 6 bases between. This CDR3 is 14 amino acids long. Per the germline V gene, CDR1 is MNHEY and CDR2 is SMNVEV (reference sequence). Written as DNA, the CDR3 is TGTGCCAGCAGTTTAAGGGCAAGCACAGATACGCAGTATTTT. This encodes CASSLRASTDTQYF.

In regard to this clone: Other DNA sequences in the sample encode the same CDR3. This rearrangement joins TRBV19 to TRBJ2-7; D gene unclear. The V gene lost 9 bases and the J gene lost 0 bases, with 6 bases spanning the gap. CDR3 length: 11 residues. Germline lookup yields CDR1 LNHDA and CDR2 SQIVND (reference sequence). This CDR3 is CASSGSYEQYF. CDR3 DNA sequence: TGTGCCAGCTCAGGCTCCTACGAGCAGTACTTC. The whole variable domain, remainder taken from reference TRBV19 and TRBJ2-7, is DGGITQSPKYLFRKEGQNVTLSCEQNLNHDAMYWYRQDPGQGLRLIYYSQIVNDFQKGDIAEGYSVSREKKESFPLTVTSAQKNPTAFYLCASSGSYEQYFGPGTRLTVT.